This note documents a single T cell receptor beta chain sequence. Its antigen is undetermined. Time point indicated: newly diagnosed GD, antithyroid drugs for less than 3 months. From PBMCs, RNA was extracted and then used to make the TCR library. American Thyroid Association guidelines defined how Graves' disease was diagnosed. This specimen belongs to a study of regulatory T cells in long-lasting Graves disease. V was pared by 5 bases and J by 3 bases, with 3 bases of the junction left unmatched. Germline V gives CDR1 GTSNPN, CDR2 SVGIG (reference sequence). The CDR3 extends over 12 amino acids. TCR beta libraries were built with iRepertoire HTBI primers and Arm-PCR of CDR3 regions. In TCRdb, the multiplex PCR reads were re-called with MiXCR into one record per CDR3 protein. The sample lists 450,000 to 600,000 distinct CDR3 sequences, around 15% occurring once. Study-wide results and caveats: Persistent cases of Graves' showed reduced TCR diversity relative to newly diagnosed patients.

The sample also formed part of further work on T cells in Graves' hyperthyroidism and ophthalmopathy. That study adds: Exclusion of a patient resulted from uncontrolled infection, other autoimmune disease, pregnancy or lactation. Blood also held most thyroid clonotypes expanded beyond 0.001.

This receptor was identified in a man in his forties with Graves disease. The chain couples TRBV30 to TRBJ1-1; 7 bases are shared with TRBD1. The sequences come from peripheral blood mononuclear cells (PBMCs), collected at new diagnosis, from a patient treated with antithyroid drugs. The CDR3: CAWRDRDTEAFF. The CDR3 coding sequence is TGTGCCTGGCGTGACAGGGACACTGAAGCTTTCTTT.